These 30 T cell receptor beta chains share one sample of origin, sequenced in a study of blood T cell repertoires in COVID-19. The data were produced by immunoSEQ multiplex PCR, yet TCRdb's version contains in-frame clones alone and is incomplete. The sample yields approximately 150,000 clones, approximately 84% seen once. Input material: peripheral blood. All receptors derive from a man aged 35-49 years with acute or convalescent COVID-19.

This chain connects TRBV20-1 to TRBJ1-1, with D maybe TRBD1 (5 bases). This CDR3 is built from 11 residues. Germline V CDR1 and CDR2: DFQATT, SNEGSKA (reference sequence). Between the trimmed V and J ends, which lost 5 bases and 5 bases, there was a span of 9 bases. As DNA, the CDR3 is TGCAGTGCTCCGGGGGATACTGAAGCTTTCTTT. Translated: CSAPGDTEAFF.

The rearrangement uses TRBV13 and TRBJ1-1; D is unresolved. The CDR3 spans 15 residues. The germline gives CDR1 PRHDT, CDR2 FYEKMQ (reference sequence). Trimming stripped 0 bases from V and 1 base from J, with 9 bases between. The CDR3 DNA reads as TGTGCCAGCAGCTTAGGGGGCCAGGCGAACACTGAAGCTTTCTTT. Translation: CASSLGGQANTEAFF.

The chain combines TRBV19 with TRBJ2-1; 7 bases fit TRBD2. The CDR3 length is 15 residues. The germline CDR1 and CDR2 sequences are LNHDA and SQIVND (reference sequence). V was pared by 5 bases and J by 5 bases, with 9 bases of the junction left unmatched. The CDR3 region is CASSPGTNKHNEQFF. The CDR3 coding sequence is TGTGCCAGTAGTCCGGGGACTAATAAACACAATGAGCAGTTCTTC.

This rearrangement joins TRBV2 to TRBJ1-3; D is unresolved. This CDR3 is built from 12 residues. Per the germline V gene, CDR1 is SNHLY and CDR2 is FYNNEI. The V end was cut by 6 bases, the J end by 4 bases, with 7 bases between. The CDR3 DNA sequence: TGTGCCAGCAGACTGGTGGGAAACACCATATATTTT. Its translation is CASRLVGNTIYF.

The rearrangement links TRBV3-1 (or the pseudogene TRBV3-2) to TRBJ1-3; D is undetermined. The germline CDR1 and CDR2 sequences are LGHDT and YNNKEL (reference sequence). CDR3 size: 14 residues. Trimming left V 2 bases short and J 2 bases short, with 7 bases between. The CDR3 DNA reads TGTGCCAGCAGCCAAACGGTAACTGGAAACACCATATATTTT. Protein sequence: CASSQTVTGNTIYF.

The CDR3 here is CASSIPGTVYGYTF. CDR3 DNA: TGTGCCAGTAGTATTCCCGGGACAGTCTATGGCTACACCTTC. This rearrangement joins TRBV19 to TRBJ1-2, with TRBD1 matching 7 bases. The trim removed 3 bases at V and 4 bases at J, leaving 5 bases unmatched. The CDR3 contains 14 residues. In germline, CDR1 is LNHDA, CDR2 SQIVND (reference sequence).

CDR3 region: CASSLSQGHGYTF. CDR3 nucleotide sequence: TGTGCCAGCAGCTTATCTCAGGGGCACGGCTACACCTTC. The chain links TRBV7-2 to TRBJ1-2; weak D call: TRBD1 (6 bases). The CDR3 runs to 13 residues. Per the germline V gene, CDR1 is SGHTA and CDR2 is FQGNSA. Between the trimmed V and J ends, which lost 2 bases and 8 bases, there was a span of 12 bases.

The CDR3 loop is CASRPSGGGANVLTF. DNA for the CDR3: TGTGCCAGCAGACCCTCTGGAGGTGGGGCCAACGTCCTGACTTTC. The chain recombines TRBV28 with TRBJ2-6; D is perhaps TRBD2 (5 bases). This CDR3 is built from 15 residues. V lost 6 bases and J 3 bases, leaving 12 bases between the germline ends. Germline CDR1 is MDHEN and CDR2 is SYDVKM.

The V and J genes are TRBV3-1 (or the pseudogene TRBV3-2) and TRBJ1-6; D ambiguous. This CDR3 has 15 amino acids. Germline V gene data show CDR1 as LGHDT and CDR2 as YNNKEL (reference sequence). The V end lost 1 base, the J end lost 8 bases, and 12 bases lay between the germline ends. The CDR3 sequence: CASSQGVLRDSPLHF. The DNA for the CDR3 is TGTGCCAGCAGCCAAGGGGTTCTACGGGATTCACCCCTCCACTTT.

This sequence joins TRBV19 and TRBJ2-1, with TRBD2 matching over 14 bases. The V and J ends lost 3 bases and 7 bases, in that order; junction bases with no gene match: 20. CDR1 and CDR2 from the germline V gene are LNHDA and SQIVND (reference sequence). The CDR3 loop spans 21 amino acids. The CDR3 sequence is CASSIHRLGLAGDGSRNEQFF. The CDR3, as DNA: TGTGCCAGTAGTATCCATAGACTGGGACTAGCGGGGGACGGGTCCAGAAATGAGCAGTTCTTC.

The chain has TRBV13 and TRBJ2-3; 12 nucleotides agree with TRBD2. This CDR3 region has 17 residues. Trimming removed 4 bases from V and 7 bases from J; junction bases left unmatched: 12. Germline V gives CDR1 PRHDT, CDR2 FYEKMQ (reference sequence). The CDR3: CASSSRAALAGGNTQYF. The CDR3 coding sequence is TGTGCCAGCAGCTCCCGAGCCGCCCTAGCGGGGGGGAATACGCAGTATTTT.

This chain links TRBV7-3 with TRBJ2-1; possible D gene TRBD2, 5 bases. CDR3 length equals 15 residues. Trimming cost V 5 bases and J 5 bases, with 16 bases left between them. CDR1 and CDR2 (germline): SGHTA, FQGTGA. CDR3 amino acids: CASSLGVGANNEQFF. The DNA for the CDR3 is TGTGCCAGCAGCCTCGGGGTTGGTGCCAACAATGAGCAGTTCTTC.

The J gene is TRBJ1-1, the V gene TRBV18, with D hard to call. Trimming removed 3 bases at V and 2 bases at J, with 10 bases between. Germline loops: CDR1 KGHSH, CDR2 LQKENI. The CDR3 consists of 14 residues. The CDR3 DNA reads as TGTGCCAGCTCACCCTGGGCAGGTAACACTGAAGCTTTCTTT. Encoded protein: CASSPWAGNTEAFF.

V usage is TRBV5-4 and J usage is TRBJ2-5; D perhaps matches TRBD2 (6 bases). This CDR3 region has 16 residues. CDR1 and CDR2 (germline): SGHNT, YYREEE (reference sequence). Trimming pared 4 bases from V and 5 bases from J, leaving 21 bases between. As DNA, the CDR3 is TGTGCCAGCAGCCCTTTCGGGGGATCTAGAGTGGAGACCCAGTACTTC. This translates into CASSPFGGSRVETQYF.

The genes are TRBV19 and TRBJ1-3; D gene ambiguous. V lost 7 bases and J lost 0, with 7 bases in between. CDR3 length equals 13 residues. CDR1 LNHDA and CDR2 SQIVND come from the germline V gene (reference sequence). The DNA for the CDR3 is TGTGCCAGTATGCCGGGCTCTGGAAACACCATATATTTT. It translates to CASMPGSGNTIYF.

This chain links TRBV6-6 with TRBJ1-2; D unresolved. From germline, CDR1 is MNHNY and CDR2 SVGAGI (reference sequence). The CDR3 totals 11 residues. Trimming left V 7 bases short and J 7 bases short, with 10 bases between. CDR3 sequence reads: CASTLEFGYTF. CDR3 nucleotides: TGTGCCAGCACCCTCGAGTTTGGCTACACCTTC.

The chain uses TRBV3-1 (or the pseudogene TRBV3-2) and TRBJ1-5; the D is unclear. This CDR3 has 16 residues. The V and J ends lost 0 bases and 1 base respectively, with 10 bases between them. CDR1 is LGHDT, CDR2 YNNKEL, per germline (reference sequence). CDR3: CASSQDAGFSNQPQHF. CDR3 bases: TGTGCCAGCAGCCAAGACGCGGGGTTCAGCAATCAGCCCCAGCATTTT.

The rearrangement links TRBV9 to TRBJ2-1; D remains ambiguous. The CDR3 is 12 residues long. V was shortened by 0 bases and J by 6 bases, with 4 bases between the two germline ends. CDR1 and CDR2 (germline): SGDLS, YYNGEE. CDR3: CASSVAFNEQFF. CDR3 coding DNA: TGTGCCAGCAGCGTAGCTTTCAATGAGCAGTTCTTC.

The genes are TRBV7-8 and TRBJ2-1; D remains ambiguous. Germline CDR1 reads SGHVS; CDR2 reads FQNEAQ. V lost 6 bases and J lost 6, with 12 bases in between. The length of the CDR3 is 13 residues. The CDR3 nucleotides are TGTGCCAGCAGTTCTGAGCGAGGCAATGAGCAGTTCTTC. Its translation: CASSSERGNEQFF. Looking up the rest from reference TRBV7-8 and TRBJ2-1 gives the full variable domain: GAGVSQSPRYKVAKRGQDVALRCDPISGHVSLFWYQQALGQGPEFLTYFQNEAQLDKSGLPSDRFFAERPEGSVSTLKIQRTQQEDSAVYLCASSSERGNEQFFGPGTRLTVL.

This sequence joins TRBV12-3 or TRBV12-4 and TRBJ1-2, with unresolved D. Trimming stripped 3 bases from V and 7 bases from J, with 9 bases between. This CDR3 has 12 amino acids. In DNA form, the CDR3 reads TGTGCCAGCAGTTTTAACGAGTTTGGCTACACCTTC. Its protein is CASSFNEFGYTF.

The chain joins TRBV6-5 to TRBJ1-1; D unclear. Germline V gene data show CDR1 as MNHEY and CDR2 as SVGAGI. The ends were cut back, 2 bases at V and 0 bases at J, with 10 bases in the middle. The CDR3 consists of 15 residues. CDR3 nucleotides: TGTGCCAGCAGTTACATTGAGATGATGAACACTGAAGCTTTCTTT. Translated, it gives CASSYIEMMNTEAFF.

This CDR3 is CASSSVGLGETQYF. CDR3 sequence (DNA): TGTGCCAGCAGCTCGGTGGGGCTGGGGGAGACCCAGTACTTC. V usage is TRBV5-6 and J usage is TRBJ2-5; a possible D gene is TRBD1 (5 bases). Germline CDR1 reads SGHDT; CDR2 reads YYEEEE. The CDR3 loop spans 14 amino acids. The V gene lost 3 bases and the J gene lost 5 bases, with 14 bases spanning the gap.

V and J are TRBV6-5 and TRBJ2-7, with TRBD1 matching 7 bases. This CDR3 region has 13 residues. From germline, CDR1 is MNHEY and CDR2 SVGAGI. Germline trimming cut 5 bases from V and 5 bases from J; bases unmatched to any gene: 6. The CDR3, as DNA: TGTGCCAGCAGTCTGACAGGGAACCACGAGCAGTACTTC. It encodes CASSLTGNHEQYF.

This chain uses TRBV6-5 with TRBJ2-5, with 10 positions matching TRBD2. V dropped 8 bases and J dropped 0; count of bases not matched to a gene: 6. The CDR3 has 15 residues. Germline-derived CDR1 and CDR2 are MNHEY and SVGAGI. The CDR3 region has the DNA TGTGCCAGCTCCCGGACTAGCGGATACCAAGAGACCCAGTACTTC. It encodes CASSRTSGYQETQYF.

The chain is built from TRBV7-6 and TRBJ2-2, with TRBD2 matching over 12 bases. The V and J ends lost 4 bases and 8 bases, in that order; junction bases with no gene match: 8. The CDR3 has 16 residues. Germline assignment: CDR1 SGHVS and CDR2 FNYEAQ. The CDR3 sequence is CASSSGLAGYGGELFF. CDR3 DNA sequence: TGTGCCAGCAGCTCCGGACTAGCGGGATATGGAGGGGAGCTGTTTTTT. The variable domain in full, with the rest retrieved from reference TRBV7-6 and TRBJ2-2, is GAGVSQSPRYKVTKRGQDVALRCDPISGHVSLYWYRQALGQGPEFLTYFNYEAQQDKSGLPNDRFSAERPEGSISTLTIQRTEQRDSAMYRCASSSGLAGYGGELFFGEGSRLTVL.

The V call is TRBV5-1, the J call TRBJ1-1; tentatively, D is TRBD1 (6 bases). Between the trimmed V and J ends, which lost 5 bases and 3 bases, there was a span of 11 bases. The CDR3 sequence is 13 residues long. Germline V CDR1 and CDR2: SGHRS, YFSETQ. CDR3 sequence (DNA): TGCGCCAGCAGAAATACAGGGTACACTGAAGCTTTCTTT. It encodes CASRNTGYTEAFF.

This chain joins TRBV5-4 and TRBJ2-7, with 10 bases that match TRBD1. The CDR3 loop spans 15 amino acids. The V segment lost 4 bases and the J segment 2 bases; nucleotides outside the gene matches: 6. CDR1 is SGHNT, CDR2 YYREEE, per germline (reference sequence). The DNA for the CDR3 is TGTGCCAGCAGCCGGGGACAGGGGCTTACCTACGAGCAGTACTTC. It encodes CASSRGQGLTYEQYF.

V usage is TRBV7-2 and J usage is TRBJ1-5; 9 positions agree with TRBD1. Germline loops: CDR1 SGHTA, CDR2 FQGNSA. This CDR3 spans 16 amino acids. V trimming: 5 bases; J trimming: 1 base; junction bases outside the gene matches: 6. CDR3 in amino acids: CASSPRGTGSNQPQHF. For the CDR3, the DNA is TGTGCCAGCAGCCCTCGCGGGACAGGGAGCAATCAGCCCCAGCATTTT.

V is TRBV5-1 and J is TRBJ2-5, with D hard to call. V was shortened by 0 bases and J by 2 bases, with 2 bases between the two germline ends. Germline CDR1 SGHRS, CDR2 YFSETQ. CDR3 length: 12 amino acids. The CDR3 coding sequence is TGCGCCAGCAGCTTGGCACAAGAGACCCAGTACTTC. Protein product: CASSLAQETQYF.

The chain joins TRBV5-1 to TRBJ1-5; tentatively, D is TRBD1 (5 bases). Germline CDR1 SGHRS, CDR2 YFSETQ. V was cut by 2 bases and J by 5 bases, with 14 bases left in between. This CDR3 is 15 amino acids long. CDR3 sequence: CASSFGPGGDQPQHF. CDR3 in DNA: TGCGCCAGCAGCTTTGGTCCCGGGGGTGATCAGCCCCAGCATTTT.